The 4 T cell receptor beta chains given below trace back to one sample, sequenced in a study of metastatic and nonmetastatic thyroid tumors. TCRdb re-processed the PCR reads through MiXCR. The sample consists of around 16,000 clones, around 33% of them appearing once. Among the patients, none had received any treatment before thyroid surgery. Material: tumor tissue. These receptors came from a male donor with papillary thyroid cancer or a benign thyroid nodule (not recorded which). Some clones in this sample may be carry-over from other donors' samples.

The CDR3 coding sequence is TGCGCCAGCATGGACGGGGGTATTGGGTACACTGAAGCTTTCTTT. As protein: CASMDGGIGYTEAFF. This chain uses TRBV10-2 with TRBJ1-1; D is perhaps TRBD1 (5 bases). Trimming pared 7 bases from V and 3 bases from J, leaving 18 bases between. This CDR3 region has 15 residues. Germline V gene data show CDR1 as WSHSY and CDR2 as SAAADI.

This clone rates as medium-sized. The rearrangement uses TRBV19 and TRBJ2-1, with 8 bases lining up with TRBD2. The germline V gene encodes CDR1 LNHDA and CDR2 SQIVND (reference sequence). This CDR3 has 15 amino acids. V was clipped by 3 bases and J by 7 bases; unmatched bases: 8. CDR3 DNA: TGTGCCAGTAGTATCCTAGCGGGTGGAATGAATGAGCAGTTCTTC. Encoded protein: CASSILAGGMNEQFF. Looking up the rest from reference TRBV19 and TRBJ2-1 gives the full variable domain: DGGITQSPKYLFRKEGQNVTLSCEQNLNHDAMYWYRQDPGQGLRLIYYSQIVNDFQKGDIAEGYSVSREKKESFPLTVTSAQKNPTAFYLCASSILAGGMNEQFFGPGTRLTVL.

This chain links TRBV24-1 with TRBJ1-2; no clear D gene. Per the germline V gene, CDR1 is KGHDR and CDR2 is SFDVKD. The CDR3 consists of 17 residues. Trimming shortened V by 1 base and J by 3 bases, and 17 bases separated the two germline ends. CDR3 region: CATSDFRADRRDYGYTF. The CDR3 nucleotides are TGTGCCACCAGTGATTTTAGGGCCGACCGCCGGGACTATGGCTACACCTTC.

Turning to this clone: One junction end does not reproduce the germline sequence, and a read error may be involved. This chain connects TRBV7-8 to TRBJ2-7, with D tentatively TRBD1 (6 bases). The length of the CDR3 is 17 residues. Germline V gene sequence: CDR1 SGHVS, CDR2 FQNEAQ. CDR3 region: CARSRGPRTALTYDQDF. The CDR3 bases are TGTGCCAGGAGCCGCGGGCCCAGGACAGCCCTCACCTACGACCAGGACTTC.